This T cell receptor beta chain originates from a study of cytomegalovirus exposure and HLA in healthy donors. Primers: 60 Vbeta forward and 13 Jbeta reverse. Profiled with immunoSEQ multiplex PCR; TCRdb holds only in-frame clones, not every one. This table has 140,000 to 150,000 clones, less than 10% appearing once. The germline gives CDR1 LNHDA, CDR2 SQIVND (reference sequence). V shed 6 bases, J shed 1 base, and the junction held 2 bases outside the gene matches. This CDR3 is built from 13 residues. The sequenced material came from PBMCs. The chain carries TRBV19 and TRBJ2-7; 8 nucleotides agree with TRBD1. This receptor was identified in a male donor in good health and CMV-seronegative. The CDR3 bases are TGTGCCAGTAGCGACAGGGGTTCCTACGAGCAGTACTTC. Amino acid sequence: CASSDRGSYEQYF.